The rows below give T cell receptor beta chains drawn from one sample of a study of blood T cell repertoires in COVID-19. The protocol was immunoSEQ multiplex PCR, while the TCRdb copy is restricted to in-frame clones and leaves out a portion. The data show a few hundred thousand clones, 88% seen once. Material for sequencing was PBMCs or T cells enriched from blood (not recorded which). The source is a woman aged 18-29 years who had recovered from COVID-19. The CDR3 runs from the conserved cysteine through the conserved F or W. The order of the fields is CDR3 length, V gene, clone size, D gene, J gene, CDR3 DNA, CDR3 protein. D genes are given only for firm matches. Size is omitted from some rows. Given values are once, few, many or a class for expanded clones.

length: 18; V: TRBV27; size: -; D: -; J: TRBJ2-1; DNA: TGTGCCAGCAGTGGACGGGAAGGGTCAGAATCCCCCTACAATGAGCAGTTCTTC; CDR3: CASSGREGSESPYNEQFF
length: 14; V: TRBV6-5; size: -; D: TRBD1; J: TRBJ2-4; DNA: TGTGCCAGCAGGGAGACAGGGGGAGCTGACATTCAGTACTTC; CDR3: CASRETGGADIQYF
length: 14; V: TRBV11-2; size: -; D: TRBD1; J: TRBJ2-7; DNA: TGTGCCAGCAGCGGGGGACAGGGGGCTTTCGAGCAGTACTTC; CDR3: CASSGGQGAFEQYF
length: 14; V: TRBV11-2; size: -; D: -; J: TRBJ1-6; DNA: TGTGCCAGCAGCTTAGAACAAATAAGTTCACCCCTCCACTTT; CDR3: CASSLEQISSPLHF
length: 15; V: TRBV19; size: -; D: TRBD1; J: TRBJ2-2; DNA: TGTGCCAGTAGCAGGGACAGTCGGAACACCGGGGAGCTGTTTTTT; CDR3: CASSRDSRNTGELFF
length: 17; V: TRBV12-5; size: -; D: TRBD1; J: TRBJ1-4; DNA: TGTGCTAGTGGTCCCGGGACAGGGGCCGGCCCCCATGAAAAACTGTTTTTT; CDR3: CASGPGTGAGPHEKLFF
length: 19; V: TRBV3-1/TRBV3-2; size: -; D: TRBD2; J: TRBJ2-1; DNA: TGTGCCAGCAGCCCCTCGACTAGCGGGGGGCCGAGCTCCTACAATGAGCAGTTCTTC; CDR3: CASSPSTSGGPSSYNEQFF
length: 17; V: TRBV18; size: -; D: TRBD1; J: TRBJ1-1; DNA: TGTGCCAGCTCACACTCCGGGACAGGGAGCGGCAACACTGAAGCTTTCTTT; CDR3: CASSHSGTGSGNTEAFF
length: 15; V: TRBV9; size: -; D: -; J: TRBJ1-4; DNA: TGTGCCAGCGGGGGGGGGACCCTCGCTAATGAAAAACTGTTTTTT; CDR3: CASGGGTLANEKLFF
length: 16; V: TRBV11-2; size: -; D: TRBD1; J: TRBJ1-4; DNA: TGTGCCAGCAGCAGGGGACAACAGGGGGTTGGCGAAAAACTGTTTTTT; CDR3: CASSRGQQGVGEKLFF
length: 14; V: TRBV19; size: -; D: -; J: TRBJ1-1; DNA: TGTGCCAGTTACCCCACAGGAATGAACACTGAAGCTTTCTTT; CDR3: CASYPTGMNTEAFF
length: 16; V: TRBV6-5; size: -; D: TRBD2; J: TRBJ2-7; DNA: TGTGCCAGCAGTTACTCCGCTAGCGGGGGTGATCGGGAGCAGTACTTC; CDR3: CASSYSASGGDREQYF
length: 14; V: TRBV4-1; size: -; D: -; J: TRBJ2-7; DNA: TGCGCCAGCAGCCGAGTGAGTCGTCCCTACGAGCAGTACTTC; CDR3: CASSRVSRPYEQYF
length: 14; V: TRBV5-8; size: -; D: TRBD1; J: TRBJ1-2; DNA: TGTGCCAGCAGCTTCCAGGGGGCTGGCTATGGCTACACCTTC; CDR3: CASSFQGAGYGYTF
length: 16; V: TRBV4-3; size: -; D: -; J: TRBJ2-7; DNA: TGCGCCAGCAGCCTCTCCGGACAGAAAAGCTCCTACGAGCAGTACTTC; CDR3: CASSLSGQKSSYEQYF
length: 18; V: TRBV7-2; size: -; D: TRBD1; J: TRBJ1-6; DNA: TGTGCCAGCAGCCGGGACAGGGAACTAATCTCCTATAATTCACCCCTCCACTTT; CDR3: CASSRDRELISYNSPLHF
length: 14; V: TRBV19; size: -; D: TRBD1; J: TRBJ1-2; DNA: TGTGCCAGTACCCCAACCGGGGACAGCCGGAGGAACACCTTC; CDR3: CASTPTGDSRRNTF
length: 14; V: TRBV7-3; size: few; D: TRBD2; J: TRBJ2-2; DNA: TGTGCCAGTAGAGCGGGGATGAACACCGGGGAGCTGTTTTTT; CDR3: CASRAGMNTGELFF
length: 13; V: TRBV27; size: -; D: -; J: TRBJ1-2; DNA: TGTGCCAGCAGCCCCGCAGGGAGGAATGGCTACACCTTC; CDR3: CASSPAGRNGYTF
length: 14; V: TRBV5-1; size: -; D: TRBD2; J: TRBJ2-2; DNA: TGCGCCAGCAAGAGAGCGGGGGGAGCCGGGGAGCTGTTTTTT; CDR3: CASKRAGGAGELFF
length: 18; V: TRBV5-5; size: once; D: TRBD1; J: TRBJ1-4; DNA: TGTGCCAGCAGCTTGTTGTTTGGAGGGGGCTCTGCTAATGAAAAACTGTTTTTT; CDR3: CASSLLFGGGSANEKLFF
length: 15; V: TRBV6-5; size: -; D: TRBD1; J: TRBJ2-3; DNA: TGTGCCAGCAGTCGGACAGGCCTCCGCACAGATACGCAGTATTTT; CDR3: CASSRTGLRTDTQYF
length: 14; V: TRBV13; size: -; D: -; J: TRBJ1-3; DNA: TGTGCCAGCAGCCCCCGATCCGCGGGAAACACCATATATTTT; CDR3: CASSPRSAGNTIYF
length: 13; V: TRBV18; size: -; D: -; J: TRBJ1-2; DNA: TGTGCCAGCTCACCTTCGGACAGTCGTGGCTACACCTTC; CDR3: CASSPSDSRGYTF
length: 15; V: TRBV29-1; size: -; D: TRBD1; J: TRBJ1-1; DNA: TGCAGCGTTGAACTTATGGACAGGGAGAGAGGGGAAGCTTTCTTT; CDR3: CSVELMDRERGEAFF
length: 15; V: TRBV11-3; size: -; D: -; J: TRBJ1-2; DNA: TGTGCCAGCAGCCTTACGGACACCCTAAACTATGGCTACACCTTC; CDR3: CASSLTDTLNYGYTF
length: 14; V: TRBV5-5; size: -; D: -; J: TRBJ2-5; DNA: TGTGCCAGCAGCTTGGAAAACGGGGTAGAGACCCAGTACTTC; CDR3: CASSLENGVETQYF
length: 16; V: TRBV6-5; size: -; D: TRBD2; J: TRBJ2-5; DNA: TGTGCCAGCAGTTCGATGACTAGCGGGGGTCAAGAGACCCAGTACTTC; CDR3: CASSSMTSGGQETQYF
length: 12; V: TRBV27; size: -; D: -; J: TRBJ1-1; DNA: TGTGCCAGTTGGGAGGGTAACACTGAAGCTTTCTTT; CDR3: CASWEGNTEAFF
length: 15; V: TRBV2; size: -; D: -; J: TRBJ1-6; DNA: TGTGCCAGCACACCCGGTGGAAGCGCCTCCAGGGCCCTCCACTTT; CDR3: CASTPGGSASRALHF
length: 14; V: TRBV28; size: -; D: -; J: TRBJ1-4; DNA: TGTGCCAGCAGTTTGTCCGGACATAATGAAAAACTGTTTTTT; CDR3: CASSLSGHNEKLFF
length: 12; V: TRBV10-3; size: -; D: -; J: TRBJ1-1; DNA: TGTGCCATCCAGGGAGGGAACACTGAAGCTTTCTTT; CDR3: CAIQGGNTEAFF
length: 16; V: TRBV29-1; size: -; D: TRBD2; J: TRBJ2-5; DNA: TGCAGCGCTAGACGTCTTCGCGGGGGGGCCCGAGAGACCCAGTACTTC; CDR3: CSARRLRGGARETQYF
length: 15; V: TRBV4-1; size: -; D: TRBD1; J: TRBJ1-1; DNA: TGCGCCAGCAGCCAAGGACAGGGCGGAGGCACTGAAGCTTTCTTT; CDR3: CASSQGQGGGTEAFF
length: 15; V: TRBV4-3; size: -; D: -; J: TRBJ2-5; DNA: TGCGCCAGCAGCCAAGAAACTCCGGGGAAAGAGACCCAGTACTTC; CDR3: CASSQETPGKETQYF